The 29 T cell receptor beta chains presented below share a single source sample, sequenced in a study of technical replicates of blood from several donors. The protocol was immunoSEQ multiplex PCR, while the TCRdb copy is restricted to in-frame clones and leaves out a portion. In the table there are about 59,000 clones, just under 95% of which are singletons. Sequencing was done on a sample of PBMCs. The receptors come from a human donor in good health. Some clones in this sample may be carry-over from other donors' samples.

The gene calls are TRBV6-5 and TRBJ2-3, with 9 bases aligning to TRBD1. J lost 4 bases, V lost 6 bases, and 8 bases had no gene match. CDR3 length: 15 amino acids. Germline CDR1 reads MNHEY; CDR2 reads SVGAGI. The CDR3 sequence: CASSRQGGLPDTQYF. The CDR3 region has the DNA TGTGCCAGCAGCAGACAGGGGGGTCTCCCAGATACGCAGTATTTT.

The chain has TRBV11-2 and TRBJ2-3; 7 bases match TRBD2. CDR1 is SGHAT and CDR2 is FQNNGV in the germline V gene. Losses at the gene ends were 6 bases for V and 6 bases for J; bases not matched to a gene: 6. The CDR3 sequence is 13 residues long. The CDR3 spells CASSFMGGDTQYF. The CDR3 bases are TGTGCCAGCAGTTTCATGGGGGGGGATACGCAGTATTTT. Full variable domain (outside the CDR3, taken from reference TRBV11-2 and TRBJ2-3): EAGVAQSPRYKIIEKRQSVAFWCNPISGHATLYWYQQILGQGPKLLIQFQNNGVVDDSQLPKDRFSAERLKGVDSTLKIQPAKLEDSAVYLCASSFMGGDTQYFGPGTRLTVL.

The chain is built from TRBV29-1 and TRBJ2-5, with TRBD2 matching over 8 bases. The CDR3 runs 14 residues. Germline V lookup: CDR1 SQVTM, CDR2 ANQGSEA. Trimming at V came to 6 bases and at J to 4 bases, leaving 10 bases not matched to a gene. Written as DNA, the CDR3 is TGCAGCGTAGCCAAAGGCGGGGGGAGAGAGACCCAGTACTTC. It codes for CSVAKGGGRETQYF.

This chain joins TRBV27 and TRBJ2-5; 8 bases are a match to TRBD2. Germline CDR1 MNHEY, CDR2 SMNVEV (reference sequence). CDR3 length: 13 amino acids. V lost 6 bases, J lost 2 bases, and 2 bases stayed unmatched. CDR3 DNA sequence: TGTGCCAGCAGGAGCGGGGGTCAAGAGACCCAGTACTTC. This encodes CASRSGGQETQYF.

V usage is TRBV13 and J usage is TRBJ2-7; 7 bases are shared with TRBD2. Germline-derived CDR1 and CDR2 are PRHDT and FYEKMQ (reference sequence). This CDR3 contains 15 residues. The V gene end was trimmed by 5 bases and the J gene end by 3 bases; junction bases not matched to a gene: 10. CDR3 loop: CASSETGTTLYEQYF. CDR3 DNA sequence: TGTGCCAGCAGCGAAACCGGGACTACCCTCTACGAGCAGTACTTC.

V is TRBV7-3 and J is TRBJ2-5, with D possibly TRBD2 on 5 matching bases. The V gene's germline CDR1 is SGHTA and CDR2 FQGTGA. This CDR3 region has 15 residues. V lost 6 bases, J lost 4 bases, and 18 bases lay in between. The CDR3 nucleotides read TGTGCCAGCAGTTTGGCGTCTAGTGCGGGAGAGACCCAGTACTTC. Its translation is CASSLASSAGETQYF.

The V call is TRBV15, the J call TRBJ2-5, with 7 nucleotides matching TRBD2. Germline-derived CDR1 and CDR2 are LNHNV and YYDKDF (reference sequence). This CDR3 has 17 amino acids. Trimming at V came to 1 base and at J to 0 bases, leaving 8 bases not matched to a gene. CDR3 DNA sequence: TGTGCCACCAGCAGAGTTGGGAGGGGCCGGTACCAAGAGACCCAGTACTTC. This encodes CATSRVGRGRYQETQYF.

The chain links TRBV4-3 to TRBJ1-3; D call uncertain. Trimming shortened V by 1 base and J by 1 base, and 8 bases separated the two germline ends. The CDR3 spans 15 residues. Germline V CDR1 and CDR2: LGHNA, YSLEER. The CDR3 loop reads CASSQAGISGNTIYF. CDR3 DNA: TGCGCCAGCAGCCAAGCCGGTATATCTGGAAACACCATATATTTT.

V gene TRBV4-3 combines with J gene TRBJ1-2; TRBD1 agrees at 7 bases. Germline values: CDR1 LGHNA, CDR2 YSLEER. J gave up 4 bases and V 4 bases, and 12 bases lay outside the gene matches. The CDR3 totals 16 residues. CDR3 loop: CASSRAYDRDLYGYTF. The CDR3 bases are TGCGCCAGCAGCCGAGCATATGACAGGGACCTCTATGGCTACACCTTC.

The rearrangement links TRBV7-7 to TRBJ2-7; TRBD2 matches at 8 bases. The V segment lost 5 bases and the J segment 4 bases; nucleotides outside the gene matches: 19. Germline V gene sequence: CDR1 SSHAT, CDR2 FNYEAQ (reference sequence). The CDR3 has 18 amino acids. The CDR3 sequence is CASSHPRGLAGRFYEQYF. CDR3 nucleotide sequence: TGTGCCAGCAGCCACCCTCGGGGGTTAGCGGGGAGATTTTACGAGCAGTACTTC.

In this sample, this clone turned up a few times. Other nucleotide sequences in the sample specify the same CDR3. This rearrangement joins TRBV5-1 to TRBJ2-1; TRBD2 might be the D (6 bases). Trimming took off 4 bases at V and 2 bases at J, with 10 bases between the two ends. The CDR3 consists of 14 residues. The germline gives CDR1 SGHRS, CDR2 YFSETQ. The CDR3 DNA reads TGCGCCAGCAGCGGTAGCGGCGCCTACAATGAGCAGTTCTTC. This translates into CASSGSGAYNEQFF.

The chain combines TRBV7-9 with TRBJ2-1; perhaps TRBD1 as D (8 bases). The CDR3 consists of 13 residues. V shed 3 bases and J shed 8 bases, with 11 bases lying between them. Germline V gene data show CDR1 as SEHNR and CDR2 as FQNEAQ (reference sequence). The CDR3 DNA sequence: TGTGCCAGCAGCTTTACAGGGGGGGATGAGCAGTTCTTC. Translated: CASSFTGGDEQFF.

Here the CDR3 reads CASSWWGGRFTDTQYF. The CDR3 bases are TGCGCCAGCAGCTGGTGGGGGGGGCGTTTCACAGATACGCAGTATTTT. The V gene is TRBV5-1, the J gene TRBJ2-3; D might be TRBD2 (7 bases). The CDR3 spans 16 residues. Trimming stripped 3 bases from V and 2 bases from J, with 16 bases between. From germline, CDR1 is SGHRS and CDR2 YFSETQ.

V gene TRBV4-2 combines with J gene TRBJ2-7, with TRBD2 matching 8 bases. V trimming: 3 bases; J trimming: 3 bases; junction bases outside the gene matches: 7. This CDR3 comprises 15 residues. CDR1 and CDR2 from the germline V gene are LGHNA and YNFKEQ. As DNA, the CDR3 is TGTGCCAGCAGCCAGGAAGGACTAGCTAACTACGAGCAGTACTTC. It is translated as CASSQEGLANYEQYF.

The chain couples TRBV11-1 to TRBJ2-7; 9 nucleotides align to TRBD2. CDR3 length: 15 amino acids. Unmatched junction bases numbered 8, after V lost 3 bases and J lost 5 bases. CDR1 is SGHAT, CDR2 FQDESV, per germline (reference sequence). The CDR3 here is CASSLNSGSSDEQYF. For the CDR3, the DNA is TGTGCCAGCAGCTTGAATAGCGGGAGTTCCGACGAGCAGTACTTC.

The chain couples TRBV4-3 to TRBJ2-3, with TRBD2 matching 12 bases. CDR3 length: 18 amino acids. Germline-derived CDR1 and CDR2 are LGHNA and YSLEER. The J segment lost 2 bases and the V segment lost 0 bases, leaving 6 bases of the junction unmatched. The CDR3 DNA follows: TGCGCCAGCAGCCAAGACCCTAGCGGGGGGGCTCCCACAGATACGCAGTATTTT. This gives the protein CASSQDPSGGAPTDTQYF.

The V and J genes are TRBV7-9 and TRBJ1-5, with unresolved D. Germline V CDR1 and CDR2: SEHNR, FQNEAQ (reference sequence). Trimming took off 0 bases at V and 10 bases at J, with 13 bases between the two ends. The CDR3 runs 14 residues. CDR3 amino acids: CASSLASNNNPQHF. CDR3 DNA sequence: TGTGCCAGCAGCTTAGCCTCCAACAACAATCCCCAGCATTTT.

The rearrangement joins TRBV5-4 to TRBJ2-7, with a weak D call TRBD2 (5 bases). V shed 4 bases and J shed 4 bases, with 18 bases lying between them. The length of the CDR3 is 15 residues. Germline-derived CDR1 and CDR2 are SGHNT and YYREEE (reference sequence). The DNA for the CDR3 is TGTGCCAGCAGCACAAGCGGAAGGGCTCGGTACGAGCAGTACTTC. As protein: CASSTSGRARYEQYF.

The chain carries TRBV18 and TRBJ2-1; D remains ambiguous. This CDR3 has 12 residues. The germline CDR1 and CDR2 sequences are KGHSH and LQKENI. V dropped 1 base and J dropped 10 bases, with 8 bases sitting between them. The CDR3 loop reads CASSPQSDEQFF. Here the CDR3 DNA reads TGTGCCAGCTCACCACAGAGCGACGAGCAGTTCTTC.

The genes are TRBV9 and TRBJ2-7; 8 bases fit TRBD1. The CDR3 contains 15 residues. Losses at the gene ends were 3 bases for V and 0 bases for J; bases not matched to a gene: 5. From germline, CDR1 is SGDLS and CDR2 YYNGEE. Here the CDR3 reads CASSGDRGSSYEQYF. The DNA for the CDR3 is TGTGCCAGCAGCGGCGACAGGGGTTCCTCCTACGAGCAGTACTTC.

The genes are TRBV10-1 and TRBJ2-7; tentative D call: TRBD1 (5 bases). Germline CDR1 reads WNHNN; CDR2 reads SYGVQD (reference sequence). This CDR3 is 13 amino acids long. The ends were cut back, 6 bases at V and 1 base at J, with 10 bases in the middle. The CDR3 loop is CASRGHGSYEQYF. DNA for the CDR3: TGCGCCAGCAGAGGACACGGGTCCTACGAGCAGTACTTC.

J is TRBJ1-2 and V is TRBV6-1; the D gene is possibly TRBD1 (6 bases). V was trimmed by 3 bases and J by 5 bases, leaving 16 bases between them. CDR3 length: 15 amino acids. Per germline, CDR1 MNHNS and CDR2 SASEGT. This chain's CDR3 is CASSDNEGGEYGYTF. The CDR3, as DNA: TGTGCCAGCAGTGATAACGAGGGGGGGGAATATGGCTACACCTTC.

The gene calls are TRBV20-1 and TRBJ1-1; D remains ambiguous. The CDR3 has 11 amino acids. V lost 6 bases and J 9 bases, leaving 14 bases between the germline ends. Germline V gives CDR1 DFQATT, CDR2 SNEGSKA (reference sequence). The CDR3 coding sequence is TGCAGTGCCGAGGGAGGTGCACAAGCTTTCTTT. Translated, it gives CSAEGGAQAFF.

The chain recombines TRBV14 with TRBJ1-2; weak D call: TRBD1 (5 bases). V shed 0 bases and J shed 8 bases, with 16 bases lying between them. CDR1 is SGHDN, CDR2 FVKESK, per germline. The CDR3 runs 15 residues. The CDR3 region is CASSQDGRVWWGYTF. For the CDR3, the DNA is TGTGCCAGCAGCCAAGATGGCAGGGTTTGGTGGGGCTACACCTTC.

This clone was observed a handful of times. In nucleotides, the CDR3 is TGTGCCAGCAGCTCTTACCGCCAACAGGGGGCTGAGCAGTACTTC. Amino acids: CASSSYRQQGAEQYF. The V gene is TRBV7-6, the J gene TRBJ2-7, with 9 bases that match TRBD1. V gave up 4 bases and J gave up 7 bases; unmatched junction bases: 11. Germline assignment: CDR1 SGHVS and CDR2 FNYEAQ. The CDR3 length is 15 residues. Based on the CDR3 plus reference TRBV7-6 and TRBJ2-7, the full variable domain is GAGVSQSPRYKVTKRGQDVALRCDPISGHVSLYWYRQALGQGPEFLTYFNYEAQQDKSGLPNDRFSAERPEGSISTLTIQRTEQRDSAMYRCASSSYRQQGAEQYFGPGTRLTVT.

V and J are TRBV6-5 and TRBJ1-2; TRBD1 matches at 7 bases. Germline V gene lookup returns CDR1 MNHEY and CDR2 SVGAGI. This CDR3 has 14 amino acids. J lost 3 bases, V lost 4 bases, and 5 bases had no gene match. This CDR3 reads CASSLEGGDYGYTF. In nucleotides, the CDR3 is TGTGCCAGCAGTTTGGAAGGGGGCGACTATGGCTACACCTTC.

This sequence joins TRBV7-6 and TRBJ2-1; the D is unclear. Germline V gene data show CDR1 as SGHVS and CDR2 as FNYEAQ. V gave up 4 bases and J gave up 0 bases, with 13 bases separating them. CDR3 length: 16 residues. In nucleotides, the CDR3 is TGTGCCAGCAGCTCCCTTTCCCCGAGCTCCTACAATGAGCAGTTCTTC. Protein: CASSSLSPSSYNEQFF. The variable domain in full, with the rest retrieved from reference TRBV7-6 and TRBJ2-1, is GAGVSQSPRYKVTKRGQDVALRCDPISGHVSLYWYRQALGQGPEFLTYFNYEAQQDKSGLPNDRFSAERPEGSISTLTIQRTEQRDSAMYRCASSSLSPSSYNEQFFGPGTRLTVL.

The chain joins TRBV9 to TRBJ2-3; D is possibly TRBD1 (6 bases). The CDR3 has 14 amino acids. The germline gives CDR1 SGDLS, CDR2 YYNGEE. The V gene lost 4 bases and the J gene lost 1 base, with 10 bases spanning the gap. Here the CDR3 reads CASSLQGGTDTQYF. The DNA of the CDR3 is TGTGCCAGCAGCCTACAGGGTGGCACAGATACGCAGTATTTT.

The V gene is TRBV25-1, the J gene TRBJ1-1, with a possible D match to TRBD1 (6 bases). The CDR3 loop spans 14 amino acids. The ends were cut back, 7 bases at V and 6 bases at J, with 18 bases in the middle. Per the germline V gene, CDR1 is MGHDK and CDR2 is SYGVNS. CDR3 DNA: TGTGCCAGCATTGGGTCAGGGGCGTCCTCTGAAGCTTTCTTT. Its protein is CASIGSGASSEAFF.